This TCR beta chain was found in a study of blood T cell repertoires in COVID-19. CDR1 and CDR2 from the germline V gene are MNHNS and SASEGT. The CDR3 contains 14 residues. Trimming cost V 1 base and J 3 bases, with 8 bases left between them. Clones were read by immunoSEQ multiplex PCR, and TCRdb kept only the in-frame ones, dropping some. The repertoire holds roughly 260,000 clones, with roughly 86% as singletons. The sequenced sample consisted of peripheral blood. This receptor was identified in a woman in her fifties or sixties with acute or convalescent COVID-19. The chain uses TRBV6-1 and TRBJ2-3, with D possibly being TRBD1 (6 bases). The CDR3: CASSEGQGTDTQYF. The CDR3 coding sequence is TGTGCCAGCAGTGAAGGGCAGGGGACAGATACGCAGTATTTT.